The rows below give T cell receptor beta chains drawn from one sample of a study of Ad26.COV2.S vaccination and SARS-CoV-2 variants. Using immunoSEQ multiplex PCR, the repertoire was profiled, and TCRdb retains in-frame clones only, with some absent. The table includes 380,000 or so clones, around 89% detected once. The specimen was peripheral blood, collected in a trial of Ad26.COV2.S vaccine versus placebo. The receptors come from a person aged 18-65 years who received the Ad26.COV2.S COVID-19 vaccine or a placebo. The CDR3 runs from the conserved cysteine through the conserved F or W. D genes are given only for firm matches. Not every row has a clone size; where given, it reads once, few, many or a size class.

j_gene,d_gene,v_gene,abundance,CDR3nt,CDR3aa
TRBJ2-2,NA,TRBV2,NA,TGTGCCAGCAAAGACGTCACCGGGGAGCTGTTTTTT,CASKDVTGELFF
TRBJ2-7,TRBD1,TRBV28,NA,TGTGCCAGCAGGGCAGGGGGTTCCTACGAGCAGTACTTC,CASRAGGSYEQYF
TRBJ2-5,TRBD1,TRBV5-1,NA,TGCGCCAGCAGCACCCGGTCAGGGGGCGGGGAGACCCAGTACTTC,CASSTRSGGGETQYF
TRBJ1-4,TRBD1,TRBV9,NA,TGTGCCAGCAGCCCCCGGACAGGGGGGAACGAAAAACTGTTTTTT,CASSPRTGGNEKLFF
TRBJ1-4,NA,TRBV5-1,NA,TGCGCCAGCAGGGGTAGTGCTCGGGACGGACATGAAAAACTGTTTTTT,CASRGSARDGHEKLFF
TRBJ2-5,TRBD2,TRBV6-5,NA,TGTGCCAGCAGTTACTCTGGCGGGGGTGAAGAGACCCAGTACTTC,CASSYSGGGEETQYF
TRBJ2-7,NA,TRBV19,NA,TGTGCCAGCGGACACCCCGGATCCTACGAGCAGTACTTC,CASGHPGSYEQYF
TRBJ2-3,TRBD2,TRBV20-1,NA,TGCAGTCTGAGGCGGGAGGGGGGGCAGTATTTT,CSLRREGGQYF
TRBJ2-7,NA,TRBV5-1,once,TGCGCCAGCAGCCCCACCCTACCCTACGAGCAGTACTTC,CASSPTLPYEQYF
TRBJ2-5,TRBD1,TRBV7-9,NA,TGTGCCAGCAGCTCAAGAACCGGGACAGGGGGAAAAGAGACCCAGTACTTC,CASSSRTGTGGKETQYF
TRBJ1-2,TRBD1,TRBV5-6,few,TGTGCCAGCAGCGGGACAGGGGATCGCTATGGCTACACCTTC,CASSGTGDRYGYTF
TRBJ2-1,NA,TRBV29-1,NA,TGCAGCGTTGTAGCGGCCCACAATGAGCAGTTCTTC,CSVVAAHNEQFF
TRBJ2-7,NA,TRBV19,NA,TGTGCCAGTAGTATAGAAGTTGGGCCAACCTACGAGCAGTACTTC,CASSIEVGPTYEQYF
TRBJ2-3,TRBD2,TRBV6-2/TRBV6-3,NA,TGTGCCAGCAGTAGAGCGGGGAGCGGGTCAGATACGCAGTATTTT,CASSRAGSGSDTQYF
TRBJ2-2,TRBD1,TRBV30,NA,TGTGCCTGGAGTGTACAGGGGGTGGGCGGGGAGCTGTTTTTT,CAWSVQGVGGELFF
TRBJ2-3,TRBD2,TRBV5-3,once,TGTGCCAGAAGCTTGGGGGCTAGCGGGAGCACAGATACGCAGTATTTT,CARSLGASGSTDTQYF
TRBJ2-5,NA,TRBV3-1/TRBV3-2,NA,TGTGCCAGCAGCGGGTGGGGGGCTGGCCAAGAGACCCAGTACTTC,CASSGWGAGQETQYF
TRBJ2-3,TRBD2,TRBV30,NA,TGTGCCTGGAGTGACATAGCGGGAGGTTGGACAGATACGCAGTATTTT,CAWSDIAGGWTDTQYF
TRBJ1-5,TRBD1,TRBV27,NA,TGTGCCAGCAGTCCACTGGGACAGGTGGCGTATAGCAATCAGCCCCAGCATTTT,CASSPLGQVAYSNQPQHF
TRBJ2-6,TRBD1,TRBV19,NA,TGTGCCAGTAGTATCGGGACAGCTGGGGCCAACGTCCTGACTTTC,CASSIGTAGANVLTF
TRBJ1-6,NA,TRBV28,NA,TGTGCCAGCAGTTACTCAGGGGTCTATAATTCACCCCTCCACTTT,CASSYSGVYNSPLHF
TRBJ1-4,NA,TRBV7-9,NA,TGTGCCAGCAGCTTAGAGCCGAATGAAAAACTGTTTTTT,CASSLEPNEKLFF
TRBJ2-2,NA,TRBV29-1,NA,TGCAGCGTAGTGATTGGACAGCAAAGATTGAACACCGGGGAGCTGTTTTTT,CSVVIGQQRLNTGELFF
TRBJ1-3,NA,TRBV7-9,once,TGTGCCAGCAGCTTACAGCAGGGAGTTGGAAACACCATATATTTT,CASSLQQGVGNTIYF
TRBJ2-7,TRBD2,TRBV4-2,NA,TGTGCCAGCAGCCAACCTAGCGGGACATACGAGCAGTACTTC,CASSQPSGTYEQYF
TRBJ1-1,NA,TRBV2,once,TGTGCCAGCGGGTGGTCTGAAGCTTTCTTT,CASGWSEAFF
TRBJ1-2,NA,TRBV4-1,once,TGCGCCAGCAGTGGCCCTGGGGACTATGGCTACACCTTC,CASSGPGDYGYTF
TRBJ1-6,NA,TRBV4-1,once,TGCGCCAGCAGCCAAGATGTCCGCAGGCAGGGCTATAATTCACCCCTCCACTTT,CASSQDVRRQGYNSPLHF
TRBJ2-3,TRBD2,TRBV27,NA,TGTGCCAGCAGCTGGGCAGCGGGGAGAAACACAGATACGCAGTATTTT,CASSWAAGRNTDTQYF
TRBJ1-5,NA,TRBV12-1,NA,TGTGCCAACGGGACAGGGGTATATAGCAATCAGCCCCAGCATTTT,CANGTGVYSNQPQHF
TRBJ2-5,TRBD1,TRBV28,once,TGTGCCAGCAGTTTAACAGGGGGAGAGACCCAGTACTTC,CASSLTGGETQYF
TRBJ2-1,TRBD2,TRBV27,NA,TGTGCCAGCAGTTTATCGTTGGCGGGAGGGCCCTCGAATGAGCAGTTCTTC,CASSLSLAGGPSNEQFF
TRBJ2-7,TRBD1,TRBV28,few,TGTGCCAGCAGGGCTACAGGGGCCTACGAGCAGTACTTC,CASRATGAYEQYF
TRBJ1-5,TRBD1,TRBV24-1,NA,TGTGCCACCAGTGACCCGGGACAGATAGGCAATCAGCCCCAGCATTTT,CATSDPGQIGNQPQHF
TRBJ1-6,NA,TRBV15,NA,TGTGCCACCAGCAGAGACAGGGTGGGGTCACCCCTCCACTTT,CATSRDRVGSPLHF